The sample holds many counts of the clone carrying this TCR beta chain. This record comes from a study of spatial heterogeneity in lung cancer. Time point indicated: sample taken at primary tumor resection. In each case, whole RNA from tumor, nontumor lung or frozen PBMC was sequenced unsorted. TCRdb called the 5' RACE reads again in MiXCR, with one record for every CDR3 protein. The table includes 25,000 or so distinct CDR3 sequences, about 4.7% detected once. The V segment lost 5 bases and the J segment 3 bases; nucleotides outside the gene matches: 5. The CDR3 contains 14 residues. Germline V gene lookup returns CDR1 GTSNPN and CDR2 SVGIG (reference sequence).

The chain carries TRBV30 and TRBJ1-5; the match to TRBD1 covers 9 bases. The sequencing used PBMCs, collected at surgery. The clonotype was recovered from a male donor with early-stage non-small cell lung cancer. CDR3 DNA: TGTGCCTGGGGGGACAGGGTATACAATCAGCCCCAGCATTTT. It is translated as CAWGDRVYNQPQHF.